Following are 27 T cell receptor beta chains from one sample sequenced in a study of cytomegalovirus exposure and HLA in healthy donors. 13 Jbeta primers and 60 Vbeta primers were used for the PCR. Repertoires were generated with immunoSEQ multiplex PCR, while TCRdb's copy carries only in-frame clones and drops some. The table has 100,000 to 150,000 clones, roughly 74% seen once. Sequencing used PBMCs. The receptors originated from a man aged 35 to 55 in good health and CMV-seronegative.

The V call is TRBV7-6, the J call TRBJ2-7, with D possibly TRBD2 on 5 matching bases. V gave up 1 base and J gave up 7 bases, with 8 bases separating them. The CDR3 is 12 amino acids. The germline V gene has CDR1 SGHVS and CDR2 FNYEAQ. CDR3 loop: CASSLVAWEQYF. The CDR3 DNA reads as TGTGCCAGCAGCTTAGTAGCGTGGGAGCAGTACTTC.

The chain links TRBV29-1 to TRBJ1-3, with D unresolved. Germline V gene data show CDR1 as SQVTM and CDR2 as ANQGSEA. V lost 2 bases, J lost 1 base, and 6 bases lay in between. The CDR3 runs 13 residues. In DNA, the CDR3 is TGCAGCGTTGAACTCTTTTCTGGAAACACCATATATTTT. Its protein is CSVELFSGNTIYF.

This chain joins TRBV5-6 and TRBJ2-1, with 12 bases matching TRBD2. V lost 4 bases to trimming and J lost 0 bases; unmatched junction nucleotides: 8. Germline CDR1 reads SGHDT; CDR2 reads YYEEEE. CDR3 length: 18 residues. In DNA, the CDR3 is TGTGCCAGCAGCATGACTAGCGGGGGAAGCCGCTCCTACAATGAGCAGTTCTTC. Protein product: CASSMTSGGSRSYNEQFF.

The V call is TRBV9, the J call TRBJ2-2; a possible D gene is TRBD1 (6 bases). Germline V gives CDR1 SGDLS, CDR2 YYNGEE. V was cut by 10 bases and J by 1 base, with 17 bases left in between. The CDR3 length is 15 residues. This chain's CDR3 is CAGGPAGENTGELFF. The CDR3 nucleotides read TGTGCCGGAGGACCGGCAGGGGAGAACACCGGGGAGCTGTTTTTT.

The CDR3 loop is CASSFITGGSTEAFF. CDR3 nucleotides: TGCGCCAGCAGCTTTATTACAGGGGGGTCGACTGAAGCTTTCTTT. V and J are TRBV5-1 and TRBJ1-1; 8 bases fit TRBD1. J lost 5 bases, V lost 2 bases, and 8 bases had no gene match. The CDR3 spans 15 residues. CDR1 and CDR2 (germline): SGHRS, YFSETQ.

The rearrangement links TRBV18 to TRBJ1-1; a weak D match, TRBD1 (5 bases). The germline gives CDR1 KGHSH, CDR2 LQKENI. The CDR3 totals 15 residues. The V end was cut by 6 bases, the J end by 1 base, with 15 bases between. The CDR3 region is CASSPVGGANTEAFF. CDR3 sequence (DNA): TGTGCCAGCTCCCCCGTGGGAGGGGCGAACACTGAAGCTTTCTTT. Full variable domain (remainder filled in from reference TRBV18 and TRBJ1-1): NAGVMQNPRHLVRRRGQEARLRCSPMKGHSHVYWYRQLPEEGLKFMVYLQKENIIDESGMPKERFSAEFPKEGPSILRIQQVVRGDSAAYFCASSPVGGANTEAFFGQGTRLTVV.

The CDR3 nucleotides are TGTGCCAGCAGCCAACCGGCGGGGGGTGATACGCAGTATTTT. Translation gives CASSQPAGGDTQYF. The chain carries TRBV9 and TRBJ2-3, with 8 nucleotides matching TRBD2. The CDR3 runs 14 residues. CDR1 is SGDLS, CDR2 YYNGEE, per germline. J lost 6 bases, V lost 4 bases, and 7 bases had no gene match.

The rearrangement joins TRBV7-9 to TRBJ2-1, with D maybe TRBD1 (5 bases). Germline CDR1 and CDR2: SEHNR and FQNEAQ (reference sequence). The CDR3 loop spans 12 amino acids. V lost 1 base to trimming and J lost 15 bases, with 13 bases between them. CDR3 DNA sequence: TGTGCCAGCAGCTTAGAGGACACGGTGGGGTTCTTC. Amino acid sequence: CASSLEDTVGFF.

V usage is TRBV2 and J usage is TRBJ1-2, with D tentatively TRBD1 (6 bases). This CDR3 region has 15 residues. Trimming pared 5 bases from V and 0 bases from J, leaving 13 bases between. The germline V gene has CDR1 SNHLY and CDR2 FYNNEI. Written as DNA, the CDR3 is TGTGCCAGCAGTCGGGACATGGGAGCTAACTATGGCTACACCTTC. Translation: CASSRDMGANYGYTF.

The CDR3 coding sequence is TGTGCCAGCAGCTCGGGACTAGCGGGGGGGCCAGATACGCAGTATTTT. Encoded protein: CASSSGLAGGPDTQYF. V is TRBV7-3 and J is TRBJ2-3; 16 bases line up with TRBD2. Losses at the gene ends were 4 bases for V and 4 bases for J; bases not matched to a gene: 2. The CDR3 runs to 16 residues. Germline lookup yields CDR1 SGHTA and CDR2 FQGTGA.

This clone has just a few counts. The V gene is TRBV21-1, the J gene TRBJ2-7; the D segment call TRBD1 is taken from the table without a DNA check. TRBV21-1 is a listed pseudogene. The CDR3 loop spans 16 amino acids. The CDR3 spells CASSTQMPGQVFEQYF. The CDR3 DNA follows: TGTGCCAGCAGCACTCAAATGCCGGGACAGGTGTTCGAGCAGTACTTC.

The chain joins TRBV29-1 to TRBJ2-5; the match to TRBD2 covers 7 bases. The germline V gene has CDR1 SQVTM and CDR2 ANQGSEA. V lost 3 bases to trimming and J lost 6 bases; unmatched junction nucleotides: 4. The CDR3 consists of 12 residues. CDR3 nucleotide sequence: TGCAGCGTTGAGATGAGCGGGAAGACCCAGTACTTC. Encoded protein: CSVEMSGKTQYF. Drawing the rest from reference TRBV29-1 and TRBJ2-5, the complete variable domain is SAVISQKPSRDICQRGTSLTIQCQVDSQVTMMFWYRQQPGQSLTLIATANQGSEATYESGFVIDKFPISRPNLTFSTLTVSNMSPEDSSIYLCSVEMSGKTQYFGPGTRLLVL.

This clone was seen only a few times. The chain joins TRBV5-6 to TRBJ2-1, with 7 bases lining up with TRBD2. J gave up 0 bases and V 4 bases, and 4 bases lay outside the gene matches. This CDR3 comprises 15 residues. Per germline, CDR1 SGHDT and CDR2 YYEEEE. Here the CDR3 reads CASSLRGDSYNEQFF. The CDR3 DNA reads TGTGCCAGCAGCCTACGGGGGGACTCCTACAATGAGCAGTTCTTC.

This clone was found once. The rearrangement joins TRBV4-1 to TRBJ1-1; unclear D gene. V lost 4 bases, J lost 3 bases, and 15 bases lay in between. This CDR3 has 15 amino acids. Germline V gene sequence: CDR1 MGHRA, CDR2 YSYEKL. CDR3: CASSPARALDTEAFF. The CDR3, as DNA: TGCGCCAGCAGCCCGGCGCGGGCCCTTGACACTGAAGCTTTCTTT.

The gene calls are TRBV5-4 and TRBJ1-1, with TRBD1 as a possible D gene (6 bases). Germline CDR1 is SGHNT and CDR2 is YYREEE (reference sequence). Trimming removed 4 bases from V and 3 bases from J, with 13 bases in between. This CDR3 is 14 amino acids long. CDR3 nucleotides: TGTGCCAGCAGCGCTGCTCGGACAGACACTGAAGCTTTCTTT. Protein product: CASSAARTDTEAFF.

The chain employs TRBV6-1 and TRBJ1-2; D is unclear. The CDR3 is 15 amino acids. Deletions cut 0 bases from V and 3 bases from J, with 11 bases between. The germline V gene encodes CDR1 MNHNS and CDR2 SASEGT. The CDR3 nucleotides are TGTGCCAGCAGTGAAGCAGAGGTCGGGGACTATGGCTACACCTTC. As protein: CASSEAEVGDYGYTF.

This chain joins TRBV9 and TRBJ1-4, with D maybe TRBD1 (5 bases). The V gene's germline CDR1 is SGDLS and CDR2 YYNGEE. The CDR3 runs to 13 residues. V lost 3 bases to trimming and J lost 12 bases, with 15 bases between them. CDR3 bases: TGTGCCAGCAGCGAGACGGGGACTTACGAACTGTTTTTT. It translates to CASSETGTYELFF.

The chain has TRBV19 and TRBJ2-3; TRBD2 might be the D (5 bases). Trimming left V 7 bases short and J 6 bases short, with 14 bases between. Germline assignment: CDR1 LNHDA and CDR2 SQIVND (reference sequence). CDR3 length: 13 residues. The DNA of the CDR3 is TGTGCCAGTACGCTCGGAAGAGGGGATACGCAGTATTTT. This sequence encodes CASTLGRGDTQYF. The whole variable domain, filled in from reference TRBV19 and TRBJ2-3, reads DGGITQSPKYLFRKEGQNVTLSCEQNLNHDAMYWYRQDPGQGLRLIYYSQIVNDFQKGDIAEGYSVSREKKESFPLTVTSAQKNPTAFYLCASTLGRGDTQYFGPGTRLTVL.

The rearrangement links TRBV27 to TRBJ1-6; D gene uncertain. The V end was cut by 3 bases, the J end by 10 bases, with 16 bases between. Germline V lookup: CDR1 MNHEY, CDR2 SMNVEV (reference sequence). This CDR3 spans 15 amino acids. The CDR3 bases are TGTGCCAGCAGTTTGGATACCCGAGGGAGATCACCCCTCCACTTT. Residues: CASSLDTRGRSPLHF.

This clone was found once. The chain recombines TRBV18 with TRBJ2-7; D gene uncertain. The CDR3 totals 11 residues. The germline V gene has CDR1 KGHSH and CDR2 LQKENI. Trimming left V 2 bases short and J 5 bases short, with 4 bases between. CDR3 amino acids: CASSPGHEQYF. DNA of the CDR3: TGTGCCAGCTCACCAGGCCACGAGCAGTACTTC.

The chain couples TRBV5-1 to TRBJ2-3; a weak D match, TRBD1 (6 bases). Per the germline V gene, CDR1 is SGHRS and CDR2 is YFSETQ. The CDR3 is made up of 14 amino acids. V was trimmed by 6 bases and J by 1 base, leaving 12 bases between them. The CDR3 is CASKQGPGTDTQYF. The CDR3 DNA reads as TGCGCCAGCAAACAGGGACCTGGCACAGATACGCAGTATTTT.

V is TRBV19 and J is TRBJ1-2; D is perhaps TRBD1 (6 bases). The CDR3 covers 15 residues. CDR1 and CDR2 from the germline V gene are LNHDA and SQIVND (reference sequence). V was shortened by 4 bases and J by 4 bases, with 16 bases between the two germline ends. The CDR3 nucleotides read TGTGCCAGTAGTAATGGACAGCAGAACACCTATGGCTACACCTTC. It yields the protein CASSNGQQNTYGYTF.

The CDR3 region is CASSQGHRAKTEAFF. As DNA, the CDR3 is TGCGCCAGCAGCCAAGGGCACAGGGCTAAGACTGAAGCTTTCTTT. The gene calls are TRBV4-3 and TRBJ1-1; the D gene is possibly TRBD1 (6 bases). The CDR3 is made up of 15 amino acids. Trimming removed 1 base at V and 5 bases at J, with 14 bases between. The germline CDR1 and CDR2 sequences are LGHNA and YSLEER.

The chain uses TRBV18 and TRBJ1-4, with unresolved D. This CDR3 is 13 amino acids long. Germline CDR1 reads KGHSH; CDR2 reads LQKENI. Between the trimmed V and J ends, which lost 2 bases and 6 bases, there was a span of 7 bases. The CDR3 reads CASSPGVDEKLFF. CDR3 coding DNA: TGTGCCAGCTCACCAGGAGTGGATGAAAAACTGTTTTTT.

This chain uses TRBV18 with TRBJ1-5; D perhaps matches TRBD1 (6 bases). V dropped 2 bases and J dropped 8 bases, with 13 bases sitting between them. CDR3 length equals 14 residues. The germline V gene encodes CDR1 KGHSH and CDR2 LQKENI. The CDR3 nucleotides are TGTGCCAGCTCACCAGCAGGGGCCGTGGAGCCCCAGCATTTT. Protein: CASSPAGAVEPQHF. Filled out from reference TRBV18 and TRBJ1-5, the complete variable domain reads NAGVMQNPRHLVRRRGQEARLRCSPMKGHSHVYWYRQLPEEGLKFMVYLQKENIIDESGMPKERFSAEFPKEGPSILRIQQVVRGDSAAYFCASSPAGAVEPQHFGDGTRLSIL.

In this sample, this clone turned up once. The genes are TRBV7-2 and TRBJ2-7; D is unclear. The length of the CDR3 is 15 residues. V lost 0 bases, J lost 3 bases, and 12 bases lay in between. Germline CDR1 SGHTA, CDR2 FQGNSA. CDR3 sequence reads: CASSLAVDTNYEQYF. The CDR3 DNA follows: TGTGCCAGCAGCTTAGCGGTTGACACAAACTACGAGCAGTACTTC.

The CDR3 DNA reads TGTGCCAGCAGCACAGGACGAGTAAACACTGAAGCTTTCTTT. Its translation is CASSTGRVNTEAFF. The V and J genes are TRBV11-2 and TRBJ1-1; D perhaps matches TRBD1 (5 bases). Trimming stripped 5 bases from V and 2 bases from J, with 12 bases between. CDR1 is SGHAT and CDR2 is FQNNGV in the germline V gene. The CDR3 has 14 residues.